This passage covers 28 T cell receptor beta chains from one sample sequenced in a study of T cell responses to AZD1222 COVID-19 vaccine. TCRdb keeps only in-frame clones here, not all; method: immunoSEQ multiplex PCR. This sample has 89,000 or so clones, with 75% to 90% found just once. This material consisted of peripheral blood, taken on day 0 of AZD1222 vaccination. The receptors here all came from an adult in good health.

The chain has TRBV11-2 and TRBJ2-5, with a possible D match to TRBD1 (5 bases). Trimming stripped 5 bases from V and 5 bases from J, with 12 bases between. CDR3 length equals 13 residues. Germline values: CDR1 SGHAT, CDR2 FQNNGV. Here the CDR3 DNA reads TGTGCCAGCAGCCCAGGGCCAGGGGAGACCCAGTACTTC. Translated, it gives CASSPGPGETQYF.

The genes are TRBV30 and TRBJ2-3, with a weak D call TRBD2 (6 bases). The CDR3 runs to 13 residues. Germline CDR1 and CDR2: GTSNPN and SVGIG (reference sequence). V was cut by 4 bases and J by 2 bases, with 10 bases left in between. CDR3 region: CAWIGGNTDTQYF. The CDR3 DNA reads as TGTGCCTGGATCGGCGGGAACACAGATACGCAGTATTTT.

J is TRBJ2-7 and V is TRBV7-8, with TRBD2 matching over 11 bases. Germline values: CDR1 SGHVS, CDR2 FQNEAQ. The CDR3 extends over 15 amino acids. Unmatched junction bases numbered 10, after V lost 7 bases and J lost 5 bases. CDR3 sequence (DNA): TGTGCCAGCACGCTAATTAGCGGGAGGGCAAACGAGCAGTACTTC. This gives the protein CASTLISGRANEQYF.

The J gene is TRBJ2-3, the V gene TRBV5-8, with TRBD2 matching 9 bases. V dropped 1 base and J dropped 5; count of bases not matched to a gene: 5. This CDR3 contains 15 residues. CDR1 and CDR2 from the germline V gene are SGHTS and YDEGEE. In DNA form, the CDR3 reads TGTGCCAGCAGCTTGAGGCTAGCGGGGAAAGATACGCAGTATTTT. Its translation is CASSLRLAGKDTQYF. Full variable domain (remainder filled in from reference TRBV5-8 and TRBJ2-3): EAGVTQSPTHLIKTRGQQATLRCSPISGHTSVYWYQQALGLGLQFLLWYDEGEERNRGNFPPRFSGRQFPNYSSELNVNALELEDSALYLCASSLRLAGKDTQYFGPGTRLTVL.

The rearrangement links TRBV20-1 to TRBJ2-5; D unresolved. Germline CDR1 is DFQATT and CDR2 is SNEGSKA (reference sequence). Trimming cost V 6 bases and J 5 bases, with 7 bases left between them. The CDR3 covers 10 residues. CDR3 sequence (DNA): TGCAGTGCGGGTGATGAGACCCAGTACTTC. Translating gives CSAGDETQYF.

The J gene is TRBJ2-2, the V gene TRBV19, with TRBD1 matching over 7 bases. Per germline, CDR1 LNHDA and CDR2 SQIVND (reference sequence). V dropped 8 bases and J dropped 6; count of bases not matched to a gene: 6. This CDR3 region has 13 residues. The CDR3 coding sequence is TGTGCCAGTGGGAGACAGGGTTCCGGGGAGCTGTTTTTT. It is translated as CASGRQGSGELFF.

The chain is built from TRBV30 and TRBJ1-2, with 8 positions matching TRBD1. Per germline, CDR1 GTSNPN and CDR2 SVGIG (reference sequence). The CDR3 covers 14 residues. Losses at the gene ends were 1 base for V and 4 bases for J; bases not matched to a gene: 5. CDR3 residues: CAWSGQGARYGYTF. CDR3 DNA: TGTGCCTGGAGTGGGCAGGGGGCACGCTATGGCTACACCTTC.

The chain has TRBV5-1 and TRBJ2-7; 8 bases are a match to TRBD2. V lost 4 bases and J lost 3; bases outside the gene matches: 6. This CDR3 region has 14 residues. In germline, CDR1 is SGHRS, CDR2 YFSETQ. The CDR3 DNA sequence: TGCGCCAGCAGCCCCCCGGGACTAGACTACGAGCAGTACTTC. This gives the protein CASSPPGLDYEQYF.

In nucleotides, the CDR3 is TGTGCCAGCTCCCTATCTGGGGTCCAAGAGACCCAGTACTTC. This gives the protein CASSLSGVQETQYF. This sequence joins TRBV18 and TRBJ2-5; D not resolved. V lost 6 bases to trimming and J lost 1 base, with 12 bases between them. The germline CDR1 and CDR2 sequences are KGHSH and LQKENI. The length of the CDR3 is 14 residues.

The count of this clone is one. The CDR3 protein is CASNARRSYNEQFF. DNA for the CDR3: TGTGCCAGCAACGCCCGGAGGTCCTACAATGAGCAGTTCTTC. The chain uses TRBV14 and TRBJ2-1, with a weak D call TRBD2 (5 bases). The germline CDR1 and CDR2 sequences are SGHDN and FVKESK. The germline V and J ends were trimmed by 7 bases and 1 base, with 11 bases remaining between them. This CDR3 has 14 amino acids.

The chain links TRBV18 to TRBJ1-3; 8 nucleotides agree with TRBD1. Trimming took 5 bases from V and 4 from J; bases not matched to a gene: 7. From germline, CDR1 is KGHSH and CDR2 LQKENI. The CDR3 is 15 residues long. The CDR3 here is CASSGTGTGGNTIYF. CDR3 bases: TGTGCCAGCTCAGGAACCGGGACAGGCGGAAACACCATATATTTT.

The J gene is TRBJ1-1, the V gene TRBV24-1; no definite D call. V was pared by 4 bases and J by 1 base, with 6 bases between. The CDR3 loop spans 13 amino acids. CDR1 is KGHDR, CDR2 SFDVKD, per germline. This CDR3 is CATSEGGNTEAFF. CDR3 in DNA: TGTGCCACCAGTGAGGGCGGGAACACTGAAGCTTTCTTT.

The V and J genes are TRBV6-2 or TRBV6-3 and TRBJ1-3; D unclear. CDR1 and CDR2 (germline): MNHEY, SVGEGT. The CDR3 runs 15 residues. The V and J ends lost 5 bases and 0 bases respectively, with 11 bases between them. DNA for the CDR3: TGTGCCAGCAGTCAGACCGCTTACTCTGGAAACACCATATATTTT. Amino acid sequence: CASSQTAYSGNTIYF.

The chain couples TRBV19 to TRBJ1-6, with 7 bases aligning to TRBD1. This CDR3 comprises 15 residues. The J segment lost 8 bases and the V segment lost 5 bases, leaving 9 bases of the junction unmatched. Germline V gene lookup returns CDR1 LNHDA and CDR2 SQIVND (reference sequence). CDR3 region: CASSPNRGGDSPLHF. The CDR3 region has the DNA TGTGCCAGTAGTCCGAACAGGGGAGGGGATTCACCCCTCCACTTT.

The DNA of the CDR3 is TGCGCCAGCGGGCCGGGTCCTAGCCCAGATACGCAGTATTTT. Translated: CASGPGPSPDTQYF. The chain joins TRBV5-1 to TRBJ2-3; D is perhaps TRBD2 (5 bases). CDR1 and CDR2 from the germline V gene are SGHRS and YFSETQ. The CDR3 has 14 amino acids. Trimming stripped 7 bases from V and 4 bases from J, with 16 bases between.

The CDR3 sequence is CASSLIGGGGYNEQFF. In DNA form, the CDR3 reads TGTGCCAGCAGTTTAATCGGGGGTGGTGGGTACAATGAGCAGTTCTTC. The chain links TRBV28 to TRBJ2-1; perhaps TRBD2 as D (6 bases). Trimming removed 2 bases at V and 4 bases at J, with 15 bases between. The CDR3 extends over 16 amino acids. Germline CDR1 and CDR2: MDHEN and SYDVKM.

This sequence joins TRBV18 and TRBJ1-2; 7 bases fit TRBD1. Germline V lookup: CDR1 KGHSH, CDR2 LQKENI. J lost 5 bases, V lost 3 bases, and 15 bases had no gene match. This CDR3 is 17 amino acids long. The CDR3, as DNA: TGTGCCAGCTCACCTTACATAGGACAGGAGAGTACTTATGGCTACACCTTC. This encodes CASSPYIGQESTYGYTF.

This clone was seen a few times. This rearrangement joins TRBV5-4 to TRBJ1-2; D unresolved. This CDR3 contains 13 residues. V lost 2 bases, J lost 2 bases, and 7 bases lay in between. Germline V gene lookup returns CDR1 SGHNT and CDR2 YYREEE (reference sequence). The CDR3: CASSFTGNYGYTF. The CDR3 DNA follows: TGTGCCAGCAGCTTCACGGGGAACTATGGCTACACCTTC.

The V and J genes are TRBV5-1 and TRBJ2-7; the match to TRBD2 covers 8 bases. This CDR3 region has 18 residues. CDR1 is SGHRS and CDR2 is YFSETQ in the germline V gene. V was clipped by 4 bases and J by 0 bases; unmatched bases: 15. CDR3: CASSRVLFGSGSSYEQYF. The CDR3 region has the DNA TGCGCCAGCAGCCGGGTCCTATTTGGGAGCGGGAGCTCCTACGAGCAGTACTTC.

J is TRBJ2-7 and V is TRBV7-6; TRBD1 aligns across 8 bases. V gave up 5 bases and J gave up 2 bases; unmatched junction bases: 5. In germline, CDR1 is SGHVS, CDR2 FNYEAQ. The CDR3 runs to 14 residues. DNA of the CDR3: TGTGCCAGCAGCCCCGGACAGGGCGCCTACGAGCAGTACTTC. Translating it yields CASSPGQGAYEQYF. Variable domain in full (rest from reference TRBV7-6 and TRBJ2-7): GAGVSQSPRYKVTKRGQDVALRCDPISGHVSLYWYRQALGQGPEFLTYFNYEAQQDKSGLPNDRFSAERPEGSISTLTIQRTEQRDSAMYRCASSPGQGAYEQYFGPGTRLTVT.

V gene TRBV2 combines with J gene TRBJ1-1; TRBD1 might be the D (6 bases). The CDR3 is 15 residues long. Germline CDR1 is SNHLY and CDR2 is FYNNEI. Trimming took 6 bases from V and 1 from J, leaving 15 bases between them. CDR3 region: CASSDQGTWNTEAFF. The CDR3 nucleotides are TGTGCCAGCAGCGATCAGGGGACTTGGAACACTGAAGCTTTCTTT. The full variable domain, its missing parts supplied by reference TRBV2 and TRBJ1-1, is EPEVTQTPSHQVTQMGQEVILRCVPISNHLYFYWYRQILGQKVEFLVSFYNNEISEKSEIFDDQFSVERPDGSNFTLKIRSTKLEDSAMYFCASSDQGTWNTEAFFGQGTRLTVV.

The genes are TRBV12-3 or TRBV12-4 and TRBJ1-2, with D hard to call. CDR3 length: 12 amino acids. The V and J ends lost 2 bases and 8 bases respectively, with 9 bases between them. The DNA of the CDR3 is TGTGCCAGCAGTTTACGGGGAGAGGGCTACACCTTC. It codes for CASSLRGEGYTF.

The chain links TRBV9 to TRBJ1-5; the D gene is possibly TRBD1 (5 bases). Per germline, CDR1 SGDLS and CDR2 YYNGEE. The V end lost 3 bases, the J end lost 9 bases, and 16 bases lay between the germline ends. CDR3 length equals 14 residues. In DNA form, the CDR3 reads TGTGCCAGCAGCGGAGAGGGGAGGGGTAGGCCCCAGCATTTT. Translating gives CASSGEGRGRPQHF.

This chain connects TRBV25-1 to TRBJ1-1, with D possibly being TRBD1 (6 bases). This CDR3 spans 15 amino acids. Germline V gives CDR1 MGHDK, CDR2 SYGVNS. Trimming stripped 1 base from V and 1 base from J, with 10 bases between. The CDR3 region is CASSELDRKNTEAFF. CDR3 coding DNA: TGTGCCAGCAGTGAATTGGACAGAAAGAACACTGAAGCTTTCTTT.

The J gene is TRBJ2-5, the V gene TRBV5-4; 8 bases match TRBD2. CDR3 length: 15 amino acids. Germline V gene lookup returns CDR1 SGHNT and CDR2 YYREEE (reference sequence). V dropped 0 bases and J dropped 5; count of bases not matched to a gene: 6. CDR3 amino acids: CASSLEAQRGETQYF. The CDR3 bases are TGTGCCAGCAGCTTGGAAGCCCAGCGGGGGGAGACCCAGTACTTC.

The CDR3 reads CASRSYNSPLHF. The CDR3 region has the DNA TGTGCATCTCGCTCCTATAATTCACCCCTCCACTTT. The chain joins TRBV6-5 to TRBJ1-6; D unclear. Germline V gene data show CDR1 as MNHEY and CDR2 as SVGAGI. The length of the CDR3 is 12 residues.

The V and J genes are TRBV28 and TRBJ2-7; 7 nucleotides line up with TRBD2. The CDR3 covers 14 residues. From germline, CDR1 is MDHEN and CDR2 SYDVKM. The junction had 4 bases not matched to a gene; V was cut back by 2 bases and J by 3 bases. The DNA of the CDR3 is TGTGCCAGCAGTTTACAGGGAGGGTTCTACGAGCAGTACTTC. Translating gives CASSLQGGFYEQYF.

This sequence joins TRBV5-5 and TRBJ2-2, with TRBD2 matching over 14 bases. The V segment lost 2 bases and the J segment 7 bases; nucleotides outside the gene matches: 16. The CDR3 runs 20 residues. CDR1 SGHKS and CDR2 YYEKEE come from the germline V gene (reference sequence). The CDR3 bases are TGTGCCAGCAGCTTCCGGCCGGGACTAGCGGGAGAGATGAGGATCGGGGAGCTGTTTTTT. Its translation: CASSFRPGLAGEMRIGELFF.